The 2 T cell receptor beta chains below all came from one sample that was sequenced in a study of response to subunit inactivated influenza vaccine. MiXCR, applied by TCRdb to the RT-PCR reads, yields one record per CDR3 protein. The sample records fewer than 600,000 distinct CDR3 sequences, 6% to 9% being singletons. Sample: PBMCs from blood, taken about 24 months after vaccination. These TCRs come from a man between 50 and 69 years old who received an inactivated influenza vaccine.

The chain recombines TRBV20-1 with TRBJ2-2; tentative D call: TRBD2 (6 bases). Per germline, CDR1 DFQATT and CDR2 SNEGSKA (reference sequence). V lost 1 base and J 2 bases, leaving 14 bases between the germline ends. The CDR3 loop spans 16 amino acids. The CDR3 DNA reads TGCAGTGCTAGAGTCGGGAGTAGCGGAAACACCGGGGAGCTGTTTTTT. Translated: CSARVGSSGNTGELFF.

This clonotype was counted at least ten times. The chain has TRBV10-3 and TRBJ1-2, with D unresolved. Germline CDR1 reads ENHRY; CDR2 reads SYGVKD. V lost 0 bases and J 8 bases, leaving 13 bases between the germline ends. CDR3 length: 14 residues. CDR3 loop: CAISESSRSTGYTF. Here the CDR3 DNA reads TGTGCCATCAGTGAGTCGAGCAGGAGTACCGGCTACACCTTC.